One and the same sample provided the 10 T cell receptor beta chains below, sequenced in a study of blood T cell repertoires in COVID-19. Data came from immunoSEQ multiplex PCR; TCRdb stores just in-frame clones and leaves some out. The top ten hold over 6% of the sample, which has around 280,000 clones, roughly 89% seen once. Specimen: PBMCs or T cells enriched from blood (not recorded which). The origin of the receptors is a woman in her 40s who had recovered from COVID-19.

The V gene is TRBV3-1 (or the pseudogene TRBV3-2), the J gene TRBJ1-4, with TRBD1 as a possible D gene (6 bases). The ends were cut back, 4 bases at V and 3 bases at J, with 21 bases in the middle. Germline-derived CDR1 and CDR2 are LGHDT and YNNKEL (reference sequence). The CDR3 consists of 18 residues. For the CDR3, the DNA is TGTGCCAGCAGCCCCCCCCGAACAGGGCCAAGGGCTAATGAAAAACTGTTTTTT. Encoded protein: CASSPPRTGPRANEKLFF.

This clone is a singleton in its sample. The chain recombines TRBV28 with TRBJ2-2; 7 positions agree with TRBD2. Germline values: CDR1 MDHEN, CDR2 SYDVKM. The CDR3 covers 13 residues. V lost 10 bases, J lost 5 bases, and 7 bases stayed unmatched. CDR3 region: CATRDYSTGELFF. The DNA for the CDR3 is TGTGCCACGAGGGACTACTCTACCGGGGAGCTGTTTTTT.

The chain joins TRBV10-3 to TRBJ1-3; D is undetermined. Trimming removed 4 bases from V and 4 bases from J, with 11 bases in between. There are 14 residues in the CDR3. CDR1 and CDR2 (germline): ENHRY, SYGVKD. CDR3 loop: CAISAVPGGNTIYF. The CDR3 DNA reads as TGTGCCATCAGTGCCGTCCCGGGAGGAAACACCATATATTTT.

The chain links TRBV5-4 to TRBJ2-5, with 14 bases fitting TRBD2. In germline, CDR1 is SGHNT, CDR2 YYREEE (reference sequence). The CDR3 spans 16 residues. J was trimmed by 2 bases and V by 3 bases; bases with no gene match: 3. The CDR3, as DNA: TGTGCCAGCAGCTCTGGGACTAGCGGGAGACAAGAGACCCAGTACTTC. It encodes CASSSGTSGRQETQYF.

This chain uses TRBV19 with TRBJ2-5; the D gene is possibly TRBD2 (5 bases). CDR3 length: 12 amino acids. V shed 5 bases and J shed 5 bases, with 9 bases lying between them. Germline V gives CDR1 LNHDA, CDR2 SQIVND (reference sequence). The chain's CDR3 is CASSRGMETQYF. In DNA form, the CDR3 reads TGTGCCAGTAGTCGAGGGATGGAGACCCAGTACTTC. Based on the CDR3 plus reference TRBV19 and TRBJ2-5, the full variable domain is DGGITQSPKYLFRKEGQNVTLSCEQNLNHDAMYWYRQDPGQGLRLIYYSQIVNDFQKGDIAEGYSVSREKKESFPLTVTSAQKNPTAFYLCASSRGMETQYFGPGTRLLVL.

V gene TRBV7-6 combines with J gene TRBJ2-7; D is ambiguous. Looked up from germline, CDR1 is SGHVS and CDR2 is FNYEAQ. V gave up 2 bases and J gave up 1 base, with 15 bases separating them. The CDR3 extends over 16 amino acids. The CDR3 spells CASSLTTGSVSYEQYF. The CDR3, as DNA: TGTGCCAGCAGCTTAACTACGGGTTCAGTGTCCTACGAGCAGTACTTC.

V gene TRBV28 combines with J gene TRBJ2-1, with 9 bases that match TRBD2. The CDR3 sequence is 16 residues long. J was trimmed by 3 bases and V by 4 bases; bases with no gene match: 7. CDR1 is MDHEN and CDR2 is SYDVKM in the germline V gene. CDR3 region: CASSSQTSGFYNEQFF. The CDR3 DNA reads TGTGCCAGCAGTTCTCAGACTAGCGGATTCTACAATGAGCAGTTCTTC.

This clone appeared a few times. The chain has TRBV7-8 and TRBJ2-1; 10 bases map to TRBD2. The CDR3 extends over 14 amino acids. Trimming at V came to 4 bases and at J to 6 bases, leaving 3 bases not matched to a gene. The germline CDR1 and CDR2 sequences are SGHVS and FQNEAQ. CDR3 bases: TGTGCCAGCAGCTCTAGCGGGAGACGCAATGAGCAGTTCTTC. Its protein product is CASSSSGRRNEQFF.

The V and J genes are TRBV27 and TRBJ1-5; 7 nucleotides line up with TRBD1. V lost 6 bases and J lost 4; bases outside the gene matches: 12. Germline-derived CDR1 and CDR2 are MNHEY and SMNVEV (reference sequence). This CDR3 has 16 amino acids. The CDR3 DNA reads TGTGCCAGCAGCCCCCTTACCGGGACAGCGAATCAGCCCCAGCATTTT. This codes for CASSPLTGTANQPQHF.

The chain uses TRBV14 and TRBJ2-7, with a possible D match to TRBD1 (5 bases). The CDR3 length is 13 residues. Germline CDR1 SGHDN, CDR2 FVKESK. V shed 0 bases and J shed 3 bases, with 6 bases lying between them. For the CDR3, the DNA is TGTGCCAGCAGCCAAGATCAGGGCTACGAGCAGTACTTC. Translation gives CASSQDQGYEQYF.